This TCR beta chain was identified in a study of blood T cell repertoires in COVID-19. About the study: The United States, Italy and Spain supplied acute and convalescent COVID-19 samples. PBMCs, B-cell-depleted T cells, or T cells provided the cDNA or gDNA that made up the material.

Those enrolled in Seattle joined during active infection and were followed longitudinally afterward. TCRdb keeps only in-frame clones here, not all; method: immunoSEQ multiplex PCR. The data hold about 71,000 clones, with approximately 80% observed a single time. The V gene's germline CDR1 is SGHDN and CDR2 FVKESK. V was trimmed by 2 bases and J by 4 bases, leaving 8 bases between them. The CDR3 length is 13 residues. Sequenced material: peripheral blood. This chain links TRBV14 with TRBJ1-2; possible D gene TRBD1, 6 bases. This TCR was sampled from a man aged 25-45 years with COVID-19, enrolled during active disease. Here the CDR3 reads CASSQQQGYGYTF. The CDR3 DNA follows: TGTGCCAGCAGCCAACAACAGGGCTATGGCTACACCTTC.